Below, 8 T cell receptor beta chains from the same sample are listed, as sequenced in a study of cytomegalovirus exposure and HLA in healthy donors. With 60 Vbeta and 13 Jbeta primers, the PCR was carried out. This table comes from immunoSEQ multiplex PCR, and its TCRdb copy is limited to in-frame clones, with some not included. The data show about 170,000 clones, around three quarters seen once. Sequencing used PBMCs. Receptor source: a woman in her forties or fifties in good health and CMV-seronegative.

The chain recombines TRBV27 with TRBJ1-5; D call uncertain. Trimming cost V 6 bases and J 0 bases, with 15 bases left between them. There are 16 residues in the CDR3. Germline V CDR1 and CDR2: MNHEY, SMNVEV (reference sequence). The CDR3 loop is CASRPDAGYSNQPQHF. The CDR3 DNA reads TGTGCCAGCAGACCCGACGCGGGCTATAGCAATCAGCCCCAGCATTTT.

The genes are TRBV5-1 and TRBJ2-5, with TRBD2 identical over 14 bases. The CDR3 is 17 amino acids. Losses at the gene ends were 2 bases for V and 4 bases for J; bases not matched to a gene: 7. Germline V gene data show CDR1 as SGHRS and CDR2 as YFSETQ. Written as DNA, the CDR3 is TGCGCCAGCAGCTTACGGACTAGCGGGGGGACGGGAGAGACCCAGTACTTC. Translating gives CASSLRTSGGTGETQYF.

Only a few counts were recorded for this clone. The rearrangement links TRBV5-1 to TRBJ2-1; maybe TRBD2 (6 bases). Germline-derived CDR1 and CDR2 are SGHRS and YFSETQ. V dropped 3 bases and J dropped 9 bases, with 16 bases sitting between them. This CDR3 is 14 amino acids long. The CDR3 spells CASSSRLGGTEQFF. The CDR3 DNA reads TGCGCCAGCAGCTCACGACTTGGGGGGACTGAGCAGTTCTTC. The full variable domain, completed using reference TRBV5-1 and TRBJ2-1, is KAGVTQTPRYLIKTRGQQVTLSCSPISGHRSVSWYQQTPGQGLQFLFEYFSETQRNKGNFPGRFSGRQFSNSRSEMNVSTLELGDSALYLCASSSRLGGTEQFFGPGTRLTVL.

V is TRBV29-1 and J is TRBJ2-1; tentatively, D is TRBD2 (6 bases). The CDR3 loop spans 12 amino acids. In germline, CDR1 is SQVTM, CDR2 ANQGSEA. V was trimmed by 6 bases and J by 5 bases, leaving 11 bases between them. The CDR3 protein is CSVGRTNNEQFF. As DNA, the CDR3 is TGCAGCGTAGGACGGACTAACAATGAGCAGTTCTTC.

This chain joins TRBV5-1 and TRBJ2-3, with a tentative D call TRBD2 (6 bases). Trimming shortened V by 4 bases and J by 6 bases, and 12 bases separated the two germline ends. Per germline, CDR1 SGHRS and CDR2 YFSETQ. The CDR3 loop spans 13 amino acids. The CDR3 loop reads CASSGNLADTQYF. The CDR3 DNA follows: TGCGCCAGCAGCGGAAATCTAGCGGATACGCAGTATTTT. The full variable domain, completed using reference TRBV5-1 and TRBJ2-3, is KAGVTQTPRYLIKTRGQQVTLSCSPISGHRSVSWYQQTPGQGLQFLFEYFSETQRNKGNFPGRFSGRQFSNSRSEMNVSTLELGDSALYLCASSGNLADTQYFGPGTRLTVL.

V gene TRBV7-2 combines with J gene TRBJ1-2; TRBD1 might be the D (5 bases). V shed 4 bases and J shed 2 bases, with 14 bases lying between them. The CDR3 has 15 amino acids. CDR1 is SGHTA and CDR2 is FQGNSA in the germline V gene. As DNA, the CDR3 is TGTGCCAGCAGCTCCGGAGACAGTCCGAACTATGGCTACACCTTC. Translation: CASSSGDSPNYGYTF.

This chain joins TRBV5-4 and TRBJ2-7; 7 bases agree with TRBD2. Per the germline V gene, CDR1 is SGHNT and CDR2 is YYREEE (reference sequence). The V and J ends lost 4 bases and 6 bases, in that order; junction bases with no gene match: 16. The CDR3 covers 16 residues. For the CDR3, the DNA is TGTGCCAGCAGCCCTGGGGGGGGAGGGAAAGTAGGCGAGCAGTACTTC. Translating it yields CASSPGGGGKVGEQYF.

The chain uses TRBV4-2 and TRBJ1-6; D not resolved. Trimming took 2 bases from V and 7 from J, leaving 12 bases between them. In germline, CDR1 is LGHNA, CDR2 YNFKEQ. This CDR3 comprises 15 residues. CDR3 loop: CASSQPDLSNSPLHF. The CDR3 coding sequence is TGTGCCAGCAGCCAACCAGACTTGTCGAATTCACCCCTCCACTTT.